This passage covers 13 T cell receptor beta chains from one sample sequenced in a study of identical twins. From the 5' RACE reads, TCRdb called clonotypes with MiXCR, one entry per CDR3 protein. The data contain around 490,000 distinct CDR3 sequences, approximately 14% of them singletons. This sample also appeared in a second study, on yellow fever vaccine responses in identical twins.

Sequencing input: CD4+ T cells sorted from blood. The receptor set was obtained from a woman younger than 35 in good health.

In its sample, this clonotype was seen a few times. The V and J genes are TRBV4-1 and TRBJ1-2, with 7 positions matching TRBD1. The germline CDR1 and CDR2 sequences are MGHRA and YSYEKL. The V gene end was trimmed by 4 bases and the J gene end by 0 bases; junction bases not matched to a gene: 11. There are 17 residues in the CDR3. The CDR3 DNA reads TGCGCCAGCAGCCTACGTGGAACAGGGGAGACTAACTATGGCTACACCTTC. Translation gives CASSLRGTGETNYGYTF.

This clonotype was detected only once. V is TRBV7-2 and J is TRBJ2-2; 11 bases match TRBD1. CDR3 length: 15 residues. Germline CDR1 reads SGHTA; CDR2 reads FQGNSA. J gave up 4 bases and V 5 bases, and 3 bases lay outside the gene matches. In DNA form, the CDR3 reads TGTGCCAGCAGCAAAGGGACAGGGGGCACCGGGGAGCTGTTTTTT. This sequence encodes CASSKGTGGTGELFF.

The chain recombines TRBV29-1 with TRBJ1-5; 8 positions agree with TRBD1. Trimming took 3 bases from V and 6 from J; bases not matched to a gene: 10. Germline V gene sequence: CDR1 SQVTM, CDR2 ANQGSEA. The CDR3 length is 15 residues. Here the CDR3 reads CSVERLTGAAQPQHF. The DNA for the CDR3 is TGCAGCGTTGAGAGATTGACAGGGGCTGCTCAGCCCCAGCATTTT.

The table lists this clonotype with a few counts. This chain links TRBV5-1 with TRBJ2-3; 11 positions match TRBD2. Trimming cost V 4 bases and J 3 bases; bases outside gene matches: 10. The germline CDR1 and CDR2 sequences are SGHRS and YFSETQ. The CDR3 runs to 17 residues. CDR3 loop: CASSEWTSGSGTDTQYF. CDR3 DNA sequence: TGCGCCAGCAGCGAATGGACTAGCGGGTCGGGGACAGATACGCAGTATTTT.

The chain links TRBV9 to TRBJ1-5; D is perhaps TRBD1 (6 bases). With 3 bases removed from V and 4 bases from J, the gap between germline ends came to 17 bases. The CDR3 is 16 residues long. Germline assignment: CDR1 SGDLS and CDR2 YYNGEE. In nucleotides, the CDR3 is TGTGCCAGCAGCGAACAGGGAGACGGGCCTAATCAGCCCCAGCATTTT. This encodes CASSEQGDGPNQPQHF.

This clonotype was found once. The V call is TRBV10-2, the J call TRBJ2-7; tentatively, D is TRBD2 (6 bases). V was cut by 8 bases and J by 5 bases, with 13 bases left in between. This CDR3 is 12 amino acids long. Germline V CDR1 and CDR2: WSHSY, SAAADI. CDR3 sequence: CASSYRGNEQYV. DNA of the CDR3: TGCGCCAGCTCTTATCGGGGGAACGAGCAGTACGTC.

This clonotype was counted ten times or more. J is TRBJ1-2 and V is TRBV12-3 or TRBV12-4; no firm D call. This CDR3 has 18 amino acids. Trimming removed 4 bases from V and 7 bases from J, with 28 bases in between. In nucleotides, the CDR3 is TGTGCCAGCAGTTCGGGGATTACAGATATCCGCCGGAATATTGGCTACACCTTC. Translating gives CASSSGITDIRRNIGYTF.

This clonotype was found a few times. V usage is TRBV20-1 and J usage is TRBJ2-2; the D call may be TRBD1 or TRBD2 (5 bases each). Germline V gene data show CDR1 as DFQATT and CDR2 as SNEGSKA (reference sequence). There are 15 residues in the CDR3. V shed 5 bases and J shed 0 bases, with 13 bases lying between them. The CDR3 nucleotides read TGCAGTGCTGCCGTCGGGGCGGCGAACACCGGGGAGCTGTTTTTT. Translation gives CSAAVGAANTGELFF.

The V call is TRBV12-3 or TRBV12-4, the J call TRBJ2-1; 8 bases align to TRBD1. V lost 4 bases and J lost 0; bases outside the gene matches: 11. The CDR3 has 18 residues. CDR3 sequence reads: CASSSRGTGLLSYNEQFF. The CDR3, as DNA: TGTGCCAGCAGTTCACGCGGGACAGGTCTTCTCTCCTACAATGAGCAGTTCTTC.

There are many counts of this clonotype. This sequence joins TRBV6-1 and TRBJ2-5; 9 nucleotides agree with TRBD1. The V and J ends lost 8 bases and 5 bases, in that order; junction bases with no gene match: 6. CDR1 and CDR2 from the germline V gene are MNHNS and SASEGT. The CDR3 runs to 13 residues. The CDR3 DNA reads as TGTGCCAGCGGGGCCGGGACAGGGGAGACCCAGTACTTC. This translates into CASGAGTGETQYF.

This clonotype occurred many times. The CDR3 protein is CSARDLASGFSTDTQYF. CDR3 DNA: TGCAGTGCTAGAGATTTGGCTAGCGGGTTTAGCACAGATACGCAGTATTTT. This chain connects TRBV20-1 to TRBJ2-3, with 8 bases that match TRBD2. Germline loops: CDR1 DFQATT, CDR2 SNEGSKA (reference sequence). Trimming removed 0 bases from V and 0 bases from J; junction bases left unmatched: 8. This CDR3 comprises 17 residues.

V gene TRBV11-2 combines with J gene TRBJ2-7; TRBD2 might be the D (6 bases). V was trimmed by 4 bases and J by 6 bases, leaving 13 bases between them. Germline lookup yields CDR1 SGHAT and CDR2 FQNNGV. CDR3 length: 13 residues. CDR3 in amino acids: CASSSGGGFEQYV. The CDR3 coding sequence is TGTGCCAGCAGCTCCGGGGGTGGTTTCGAGCAGTACGTC.

V usage is TRBV24-1 and J usage is TRBJ1-1, with D maybe TRBD1 (5 bases). This CDR3 is 13 amino acids long. V was cut by 2 bases and J by 6 bases, with 9 bases left in between. Germline loops: CDR1 KGHDR, CDR2 SFDVKD. The CDR3 coding sequence is TGTGCCACCAGTGATTCGGGGGGTCCTGAAGCTTTCTTT. This encodes CATSDSGGPEAFF.